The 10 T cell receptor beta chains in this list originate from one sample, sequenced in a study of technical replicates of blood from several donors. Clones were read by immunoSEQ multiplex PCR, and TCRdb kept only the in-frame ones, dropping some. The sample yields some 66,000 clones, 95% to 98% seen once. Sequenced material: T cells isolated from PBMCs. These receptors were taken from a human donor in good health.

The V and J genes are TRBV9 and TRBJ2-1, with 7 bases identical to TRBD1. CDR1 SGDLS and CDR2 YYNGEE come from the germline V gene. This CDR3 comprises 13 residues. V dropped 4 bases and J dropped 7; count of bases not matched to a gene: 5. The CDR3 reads CASSPAGGNEQFF. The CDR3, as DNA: TGTGCCAGCAGCCCAGCAGGGGGAAATGAGCAGTTCTTC.

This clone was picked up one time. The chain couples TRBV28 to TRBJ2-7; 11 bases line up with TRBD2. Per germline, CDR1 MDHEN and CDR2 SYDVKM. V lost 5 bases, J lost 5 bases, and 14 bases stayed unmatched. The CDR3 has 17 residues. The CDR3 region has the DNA TGTGCCAGCAGTCCAACTCTACTAGCGGGAGAGTTCCACGAGCAGTACTTC. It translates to CASSPTLLAGEFHEQYF. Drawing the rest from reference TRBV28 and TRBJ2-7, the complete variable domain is DVKVTQSSRYLVKRTGEKVFLECVQDMDHENMFWYRQDPGLGLRLIYFSYDVKMKEKGDIPEGYSVSREKKERFSLILESASTNQTSMYLCASSPTLLAGEFHEQYFGPGTRLTVT.

The chain's CDR3 is CASSSRTGLGEKLFF. In DNA form, the CDR3 reads TGTGCCAGCAGCTCCAGGACAGGGTTAGGGGAAAAACTGTTTTTT. The chain is built from TRBV7-9 and TRBJ1-4, with 8 bases that match TRBD1. V shed 4 bases and J 8 bases; nucleotides not matched to a gene: 9. The CDR3 extends over 15 amino acids. Germline V gene sequence: CDR1 SEHNR, CDR2 FQNEAQ (reference sequence).

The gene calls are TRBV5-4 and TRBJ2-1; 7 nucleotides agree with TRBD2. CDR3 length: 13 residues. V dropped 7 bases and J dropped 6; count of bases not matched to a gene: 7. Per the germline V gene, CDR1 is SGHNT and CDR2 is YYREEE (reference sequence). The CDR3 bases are TGTGCCAGCCCCGGGGAGGGTGGCAATGAGCAGTTCTTC. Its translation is CASPGEGGNEQFF.

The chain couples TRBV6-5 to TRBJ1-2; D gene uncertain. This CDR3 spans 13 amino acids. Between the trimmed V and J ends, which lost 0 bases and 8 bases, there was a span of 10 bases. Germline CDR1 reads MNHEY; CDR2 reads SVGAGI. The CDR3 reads CASSYSAGVGYTF. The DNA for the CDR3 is TGTGCCAGCAGTTACTCGGCCGGAGTGGGCTACACCTTC.

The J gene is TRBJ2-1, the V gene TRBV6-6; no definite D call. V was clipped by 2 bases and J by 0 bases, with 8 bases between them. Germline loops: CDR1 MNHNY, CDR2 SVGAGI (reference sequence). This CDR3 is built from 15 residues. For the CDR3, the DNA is TGTGCCAGCAGTTACGGCCCAAGCTCCTACAATGAGCAGTTCTTC. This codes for CASSYGPSSYNEQFF.

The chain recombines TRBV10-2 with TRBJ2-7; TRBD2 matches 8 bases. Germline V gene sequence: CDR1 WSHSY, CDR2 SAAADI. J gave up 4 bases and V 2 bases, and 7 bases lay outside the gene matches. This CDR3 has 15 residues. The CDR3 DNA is TGCGCCAGCAGTGAGAGGGGACTAGGTCAATACGAGCAGTACTTC. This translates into CASSERGLGQYEQYF.

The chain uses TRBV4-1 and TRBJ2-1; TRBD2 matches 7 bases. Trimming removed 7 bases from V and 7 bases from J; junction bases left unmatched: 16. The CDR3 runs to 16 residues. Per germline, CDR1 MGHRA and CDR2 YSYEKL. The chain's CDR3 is CASKSVGAGARNEQFF. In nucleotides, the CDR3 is TGCGCCAGCAAATCGGTCGGGGCGGGAGCACGTAATGAGCAGTTCTTC.

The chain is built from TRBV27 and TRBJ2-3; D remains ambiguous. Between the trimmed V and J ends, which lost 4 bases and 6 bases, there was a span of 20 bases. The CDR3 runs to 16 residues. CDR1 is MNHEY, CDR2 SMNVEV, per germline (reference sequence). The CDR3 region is CASSSRGVLSADTQYF. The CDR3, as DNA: TGTGCCAGCAGTTCCCGCGGAGTCTTGTCGGCTGATACGCAGTATTTT.

The CDR3 DNA reads as TGTGTTGCGGGAGAAACGGGCTACACCTTC. This encodes CVAGETGYTF. The genes are TRBV7-5 and TRBJ1-2. TRBV7-5 is a pseudogene locus. This CDR3 is built from 10 residues.